Shown below are 10 T cell receptor beta chains from a single sample sequenced in a study of CD8+ T cells in alopecia areata. It was cDNA, reverse transcribed from extracted RNA, that served as the sequencing template. Generated by immunoSEQ multiplex PCR, the TCRdb table keeps only in-frame clones and is missing some. The top ten hold about 4.5% of the sample, which has 150,000 to 200,000 clones, 50% to 65% seen once. The sample comprised CD4+ T cells sorted from blood. These receptors were collected from a human donor in good health.

This clone was seen a single time. This chain joins TRBV4-1 and TRBJ1-5, with D unclear. The CDR3 runs 14 residues. CDR1 and CDR2 from the germline V gene are MGHRA and YSYEKL. Trimming took off 3 bases at V and 6 bases at J, with 12 bases between the two ends. For the CDR3, the DNA is TGCGCCAGCAGCCAGGGAGTGGTTGGTCAGCCCCAGCATTTT. Protein product: CASSQGVVGQPQHF.

The chain couples TRBV6-1 to TRBJ2-1, with 9 bases fitting TRBD2. CDR1 and CDR2 from the germline V gene are MNHNS and SASEGT. The trim removed 4 bases at V and 5 bases at J, leaving 9 bases unmatched. CDR3 length: 16 residues. The CDR3 region has the DNA TGTGCCAGCAGTGGCGGAGGCGGCGGGAGGGACAATGAGCAGTTCTTC. This encodes CASSGGGGGRDNEQFF.

Regarding this clone: The germline gene is not matched at one end of the junction; a read error may be the cause. The same CDR3 can be traced to other DNA sequences in this sample. The rearrangement joins TRBV29-1 to TRBJ2-7, with D unresolved. The CDR3 has 12 residues. Germline V lookup: CDR1 SQVTM, CDR2 ANQGSEA. The CDR3 DNA is TGCAGCGTCCAAGGAATACGAGACGAACAGTACTTC. The encoded protein is CSVQGIRDEQYF.

The V and J genes are TRBV2 and TRBJ2-7; D remains unclear. Trimming cost V 6 bases and J 0 bases, with 12 bases left between them. The germline V gene has CDR1 SNHLY and CDR2 FYNNEI. This CDR3 is built from 14 residues. The CDR3 reads CASSLDTSSYEQYF. DNA for the CDR3: TGTGCCAGCAGCCTGGATACCAGCTCCTACGAGCAGTACTTC.

Only one count was recorded for this clone. J is TRBJ1-1 and V is TRBV30; D is perhaps TRBD1 (6 bases). This CDR3 spans 12 amino acids. V lost 0 bases to trimming and J lost 11 bases, with 13 bases between them. Germline V lookup: CDR1 GTSNPN, CDR2 SVGIG (reference sequence). CDR3 region: CAWSVLTGTAFF. The CDR3 DNA follows: TGTGCCTGGAGTGTATTAACAGGGACCGCTTTCTTT. The full variable domain, in which reference TRBV30 and TRBJ1-1 provide the parts outside the CDR3, is SQTIHQWPATLVQPVGSPLSLECTVEGTSNPNLYWYRQAAGRGLQLLFYSVGIGQISSEVPQNLSASRPQDRQFILSSKKLLLSDSGFYLCAWSVLTGTAFFGQGTRLTVV.

The chain employs TRBV29-1 and TRBJ1-1; TRBD1 agrees at 7 bases. The V and J ends lost 7 bases and 4 bases, in that order; junction bases with no gene match: 9. The germline V gene encodes CDR1 SQVTM and CDR2 ANQGSEA. The CDR3 runs to 13 residues. The CDR3 is CSGYRGAGTEAFF. As DNA, the CDR3 is TGCAGCGGATACAGGGGAGCGGGCACTGAAGCTTTCTTT.

The chain couples TRBV10-3 to TRBJ2-7; 9 bases fit TRBD2. The ends lost 3 bases at V and 4 bases at J; junction bases unmatched: 10. The CDR3 extends over 16 amino acids. From germline, CDR1 is ENHRY and CDR2 SYGVKD. CDR3 protein: CAISDQSSGRRYEQYF. In DNA form, the CDR3 reads TGTGCCATCAGTGATCAGAGTAGCGGGAGAAGGTACGAGCAGTACTTC.

This clone was counted only a few times. J is TRBJ1-2 and V is TRBV29-1, with D hard to call. The V and J ends lost 2 bases and 0 bases respectively, with 7 bases between them. Germline V CDR1 and CDR2: SQVTM, ANQGSEA. This CDR3 is 13 amino acids long. As DNA, the CDR3 is TGCAGCGTTGAATCGGCCTCTAACTATGGCTACACCTTC. It specifies CSVESASNYGYTF.

This rearrangement joins TRBV4-2 to TRBJ2-1; TRBD2 agrees at 14 bases. The J segment lost 8 bases and the V segment lost 1 base, leaving 10 bases of the junction unmatched. The CDR3 extends over 18 amino acids. From germline, CDR1 is LGHNA and CDR2 YNFKEQ. This CDR3 is CASSQGIPGLAGGYEQFF. The CDR3 nucleotides are TGTGCCAGCAGCCAAGGGATACCTGGACTAGCGGGAGGTTATGAGCAGTTCTTC.

The rearrangement joins TRBV4-1 to TRBJ2-1; 8 bases are shared with TRBD2. Germline CDR1 is MGHRA and CDR2 is YSYEKL. After removal of 2 bases from V and 10 bases from J, the junction contained 10 bases not matched to a gene. The CDR3 has 15 residues. As DNA, the CDR3 is TGCGCCAGCAGCCAACCTCTGGAGCGGGAGCGAGAGCAGTTCTTC. The encoded protein is CASSQPLEREREQFF.